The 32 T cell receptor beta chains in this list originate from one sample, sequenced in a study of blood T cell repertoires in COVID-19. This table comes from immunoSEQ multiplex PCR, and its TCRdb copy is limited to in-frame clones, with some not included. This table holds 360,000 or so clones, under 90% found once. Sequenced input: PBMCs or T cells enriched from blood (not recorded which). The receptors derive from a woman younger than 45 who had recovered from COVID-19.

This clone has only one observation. The CDR3 DNA follows: TGTGCCACCAGTGGAACCCCCGGTGAATCCCACACCGGGGAGCTGTTTTTT. Protein sequence: CATSGTPGESHTGELFF. V and J are TRBV24-1 and TRBJ2-2; D unclear. Germline CDR1 is KGHDR and CDR2 is SFDVKD. V lost 5 bases and J 3 bases, leaving 18 bases between the germline ends. The CDR3 totals 17 residues.

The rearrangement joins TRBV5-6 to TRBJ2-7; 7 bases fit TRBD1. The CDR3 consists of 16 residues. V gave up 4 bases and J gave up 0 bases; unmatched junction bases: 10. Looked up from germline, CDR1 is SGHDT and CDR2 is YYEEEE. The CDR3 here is CASSLRADRFSYEQYF. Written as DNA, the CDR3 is TGTGCCAGCAGCCTAAGAGCGGACAGGTTCTCCTACGAGCAGTACTTC.

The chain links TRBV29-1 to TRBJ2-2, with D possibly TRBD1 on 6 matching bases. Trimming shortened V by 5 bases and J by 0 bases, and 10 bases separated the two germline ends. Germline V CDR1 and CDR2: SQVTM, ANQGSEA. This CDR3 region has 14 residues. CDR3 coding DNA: TGCAGCGTTCGACGGACAGCGAACACCGGGGAGCTGTTTTTT. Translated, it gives CSVRRTANTGELFF.

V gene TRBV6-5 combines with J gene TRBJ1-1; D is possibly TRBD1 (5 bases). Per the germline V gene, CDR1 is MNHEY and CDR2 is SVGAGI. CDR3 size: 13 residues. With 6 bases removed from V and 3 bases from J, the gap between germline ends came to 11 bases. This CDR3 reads CASRQVADTEAFF. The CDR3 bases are TGTGCCAGCAGACAGGTCGCGGACACTGAAGCTTTCTTT.

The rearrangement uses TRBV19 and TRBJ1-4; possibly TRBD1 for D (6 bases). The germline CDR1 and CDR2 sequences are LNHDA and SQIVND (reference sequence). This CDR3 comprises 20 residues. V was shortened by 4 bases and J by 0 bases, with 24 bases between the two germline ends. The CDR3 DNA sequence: TGTGCCAGTAGTAAGGGGGAGAGACCGGGACGGATAGCAACTAATGAAAAACTGTTTTTT. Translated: CASSKGERPGRIATNEKLFF.

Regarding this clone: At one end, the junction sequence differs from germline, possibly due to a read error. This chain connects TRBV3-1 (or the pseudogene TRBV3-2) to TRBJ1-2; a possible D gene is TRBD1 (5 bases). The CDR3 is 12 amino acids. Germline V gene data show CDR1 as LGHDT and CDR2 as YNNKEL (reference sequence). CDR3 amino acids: CASSQAGHRPRF. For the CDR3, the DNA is TGTGCCAGCAGCCAAGCCGGACATCGCCCGAGGTTC.

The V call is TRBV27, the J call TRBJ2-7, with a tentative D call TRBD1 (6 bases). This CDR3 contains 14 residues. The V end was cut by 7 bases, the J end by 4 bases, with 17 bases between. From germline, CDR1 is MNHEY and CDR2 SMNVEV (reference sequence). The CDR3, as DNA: TGTGCCAGCACCACCCCGGACAGACCTTACGAGCAGTACTTC. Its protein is CASTTPDRPYEQYF.

CDR3 region: CASSSSAGAYEQYF. The CDR3 DNA sequence: TGTGCCAGCAGCTCCTCGGCGGGAGCTTATGAGCAGTACTTC. The chain links TRBV3-1 (or the pseudogene TRBV3-2) to TRBJ2-7; 7 nucleotides agree with TRBD2. The CDR3 contains 14 residues. Germline CDR1 LGHDT, CDR2 YNNKEL (reference sequence). J lost 7 bases, V lost 5 bases, and 11 bases had no gene match.

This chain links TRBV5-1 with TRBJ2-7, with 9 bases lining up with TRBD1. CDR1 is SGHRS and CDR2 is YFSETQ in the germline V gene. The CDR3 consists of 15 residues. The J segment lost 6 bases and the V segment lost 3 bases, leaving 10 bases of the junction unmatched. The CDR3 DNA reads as TGCGCCAGCAGCTCACCCGGGACAGGGAAACGCGAGCAGTACTTC. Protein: CASSSPGTGKREQYF.

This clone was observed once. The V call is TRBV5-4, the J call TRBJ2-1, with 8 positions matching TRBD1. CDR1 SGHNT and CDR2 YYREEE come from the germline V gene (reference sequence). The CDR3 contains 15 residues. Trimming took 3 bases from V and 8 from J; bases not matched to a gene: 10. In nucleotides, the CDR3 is TGTGCCAGCAGCTATCCCAGGGGGCAATACTATGAGCAGTTCTTC. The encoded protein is CASSYPRGQYYEQFF.

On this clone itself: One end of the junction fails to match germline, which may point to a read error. This CDR3 reads CASSYGEEIQYF. Written as DNA, the CDR3 is TGTGCCAGCAGTTACGGTGAAGAGATCCAGTACTTC. V gene TRBV12-3 or TRBV12-4 combines with J gene TRBJ2-5, with D unresolved. The CDR3 loop spans 12 amino acids.

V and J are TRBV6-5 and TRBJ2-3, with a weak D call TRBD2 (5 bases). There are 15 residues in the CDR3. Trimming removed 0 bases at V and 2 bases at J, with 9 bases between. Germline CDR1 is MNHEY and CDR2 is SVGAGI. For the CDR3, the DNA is TGTGCCAGCAGTTACTCCCCCGGGGTCACAGATACGCAGTATTTT. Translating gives CASSYSPGVTDTQYF.

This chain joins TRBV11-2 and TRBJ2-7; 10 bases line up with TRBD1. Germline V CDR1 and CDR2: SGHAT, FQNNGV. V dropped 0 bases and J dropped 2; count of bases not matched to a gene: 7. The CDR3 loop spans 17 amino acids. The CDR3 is CASSLDTGTGEPYEQYF. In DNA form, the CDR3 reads TGTGCCAGCAGCTTAGATACCGGGACAGGGGAACCCTACGAGCAGTACTTC.

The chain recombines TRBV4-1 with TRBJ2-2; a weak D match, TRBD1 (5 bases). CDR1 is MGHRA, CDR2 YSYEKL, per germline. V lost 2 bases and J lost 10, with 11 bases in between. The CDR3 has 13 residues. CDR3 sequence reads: CASSQTGSKELFF. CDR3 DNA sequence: TGCGCCAGCAGCCAAACAGGTTCCAAGGAGCTGTTTTTT.

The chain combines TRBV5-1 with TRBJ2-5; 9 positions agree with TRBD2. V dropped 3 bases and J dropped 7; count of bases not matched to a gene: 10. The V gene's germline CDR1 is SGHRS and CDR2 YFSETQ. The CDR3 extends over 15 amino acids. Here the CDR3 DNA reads TGCGCCAGCAGCTCATACACTAGCGGGCGAGGGACCCAGTACTTC. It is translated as CASSSYTSGRGTQYF.

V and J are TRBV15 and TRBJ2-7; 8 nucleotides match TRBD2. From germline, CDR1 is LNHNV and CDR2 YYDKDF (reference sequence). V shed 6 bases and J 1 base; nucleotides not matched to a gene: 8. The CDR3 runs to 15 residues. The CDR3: CATSFTSGVSYEQYF. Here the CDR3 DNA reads TGTGCCACCAGTTTCACTAGCGGAGTTTCCTACGAGCAGTACTTC.

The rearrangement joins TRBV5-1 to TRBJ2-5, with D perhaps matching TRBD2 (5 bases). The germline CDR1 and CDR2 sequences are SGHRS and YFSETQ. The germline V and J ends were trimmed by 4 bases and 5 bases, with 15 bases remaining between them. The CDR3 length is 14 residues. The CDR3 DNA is TGCGCCAGCAGCCCGGACTCGGGCGGGGAGACCCAGTACTTC. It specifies CASSPDSGGETQYF.

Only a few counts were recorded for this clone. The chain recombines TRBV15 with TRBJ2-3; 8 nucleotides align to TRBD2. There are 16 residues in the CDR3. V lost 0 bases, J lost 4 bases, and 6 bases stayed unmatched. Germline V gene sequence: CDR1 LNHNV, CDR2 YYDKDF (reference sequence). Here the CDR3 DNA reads TGTGCCACCAGCAGAGAAAGCGGGGGTGGCTCAGATACGCAGTATTTT. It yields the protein CATSRESGGGSDTQYF.

The CDR3 nucleotides are TGCGCCAGCAACACAGGGGGTAGCAATCAGCCCCAGCATTTT. Translated: CASNTGGSNQPQHF. The chain has TRBV10-2 and TRBJ1-5; 8 nucleotides agree with TRBD1. V gave up 7 bases and J gave up 0 bases; unmatched junction bases: 2. CDR3 length equals 14 residues. Germline CDR1 and CDR2: WSHSY and SAAADI.

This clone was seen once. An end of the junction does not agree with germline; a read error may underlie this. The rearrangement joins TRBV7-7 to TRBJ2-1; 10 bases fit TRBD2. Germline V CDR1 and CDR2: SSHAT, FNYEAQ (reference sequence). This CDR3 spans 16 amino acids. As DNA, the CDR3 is TGTGCTAGCAGCAAGTTCTCTAGCGGGGGAAACAATGAGCAGTTCTTC. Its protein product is CASSKFSSGGNNEQFF.

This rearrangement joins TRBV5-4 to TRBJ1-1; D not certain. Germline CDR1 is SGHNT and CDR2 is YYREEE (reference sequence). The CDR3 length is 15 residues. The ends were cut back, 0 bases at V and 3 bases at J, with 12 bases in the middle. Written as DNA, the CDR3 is TGTGCCAGCAGCTTGGGCGGCGTCCTTTACACTGAAGCTTTCTTT. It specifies CASSLGGVLYTEAFF.

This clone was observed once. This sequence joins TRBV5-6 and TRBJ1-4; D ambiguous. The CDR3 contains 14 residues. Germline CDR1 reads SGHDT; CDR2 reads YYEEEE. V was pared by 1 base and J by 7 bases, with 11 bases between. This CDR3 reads CASSLPGMGEKLFF. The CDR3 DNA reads TGTGCCAGCAGCTTGCCGGGGATGGGTGAAAAACTGTTTTTT.

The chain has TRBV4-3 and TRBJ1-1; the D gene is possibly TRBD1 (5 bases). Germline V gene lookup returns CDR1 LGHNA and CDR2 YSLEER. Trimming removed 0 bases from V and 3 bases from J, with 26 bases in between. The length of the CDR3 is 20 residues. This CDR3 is CASSQDLISRLRFRDTEAFF. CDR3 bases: TGCGCCAGCAGCCAAGATTTAATCTCTCGCCTCAGGTTCAGGGACACTGAAGCTTTCTTT.

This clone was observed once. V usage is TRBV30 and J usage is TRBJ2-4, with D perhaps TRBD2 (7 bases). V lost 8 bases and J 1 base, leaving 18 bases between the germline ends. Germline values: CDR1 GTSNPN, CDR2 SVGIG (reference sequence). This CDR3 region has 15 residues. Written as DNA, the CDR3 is TGTGCCCTGGGGACGGGGGGCATTGCCAAAAACATTCAGTACTTC. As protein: CALGTGGIAKNIQYF.

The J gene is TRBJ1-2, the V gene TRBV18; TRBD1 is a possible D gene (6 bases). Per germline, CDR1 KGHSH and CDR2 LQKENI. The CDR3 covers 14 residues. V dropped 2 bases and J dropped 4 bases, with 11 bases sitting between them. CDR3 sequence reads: CASSPLDRFYGYTF. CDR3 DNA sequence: TGTGCCAGCTCACCATTAGACAGGTTCTATGGCTACACCTTC.

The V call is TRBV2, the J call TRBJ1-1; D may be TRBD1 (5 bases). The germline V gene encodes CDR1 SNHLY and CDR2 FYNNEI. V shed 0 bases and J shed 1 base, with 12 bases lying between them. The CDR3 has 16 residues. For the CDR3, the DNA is TGTGCCAGCAGTGAAGCGCTTAGACAGACGAACACTGAAGCTTTCTTT. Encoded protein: CASSEALRQTNTEAFF.

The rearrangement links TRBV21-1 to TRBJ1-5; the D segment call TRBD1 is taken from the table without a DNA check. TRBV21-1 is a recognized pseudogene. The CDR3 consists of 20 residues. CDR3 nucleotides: TGTGCCAGCAGCACCTCTGGGCCAGGGGGACCCTCATATAGCAATCAGCCCCAGCATTTT. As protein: CASSTSGPGGPSYSNQPQHF.

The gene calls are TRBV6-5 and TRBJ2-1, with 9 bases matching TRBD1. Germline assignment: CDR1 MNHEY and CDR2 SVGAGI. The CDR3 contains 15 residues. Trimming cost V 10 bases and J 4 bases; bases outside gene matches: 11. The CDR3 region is CAISRPGQGYNEQFF. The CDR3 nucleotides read TGTGCCATATCCAGGCCGGGACAGGGATACAATGAGCAGTTCTTC.

The CDR3 is CSVVGLAGRTDTQYF. In DNA form, the CDR3 reads TGCAGCGTTGTTGGACTAGCGGGACGCACAGATACGCAGTATTTT. The chain joins TRBV29-1 to TRBJ2-3; 12 bases map to TRBD2. The CDR3 loop spans 15 amino acids. After removal of 4 bases from V and 1 base from J, the junction contained 3 bases not matched to a gene. Germline CDR1 and CDR2: SQVTM and ANQGSEA.

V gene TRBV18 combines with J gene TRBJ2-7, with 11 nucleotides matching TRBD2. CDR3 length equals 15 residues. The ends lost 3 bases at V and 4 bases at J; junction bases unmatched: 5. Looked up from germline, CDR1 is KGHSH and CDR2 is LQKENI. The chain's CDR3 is CASSPGLADDYEQYF. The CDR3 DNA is TGTGCCAGCTCACCGGGACTAGCGGATGATTACGAGCAGTACTTC.

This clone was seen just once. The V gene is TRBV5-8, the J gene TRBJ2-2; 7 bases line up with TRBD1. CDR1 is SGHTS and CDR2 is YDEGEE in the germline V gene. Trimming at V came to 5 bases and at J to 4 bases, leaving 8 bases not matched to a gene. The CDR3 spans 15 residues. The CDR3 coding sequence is TGTGCCAGCAGTCGGGACAGTTCGCCCACCGGGGAGCTGTTTTTT. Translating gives CASSRDSSPTGELFF.

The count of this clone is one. The chain's CDR3 is CAWKFGSRTEAFF. As DNA, the CDR3 is TGTGCCTGGAAGTTCGGGAGCAGGACTGAAGCTTTCTTT. This rearrangement joins TRBV30 to TRBJ1-1; D is unclear. Trimming took off 4 bases at V and 5 bases at J, with 14 bases between the two ends. Germline V gene lookup returns CDR1 GTSNPN and CDR2 SVGIG (reference sequence). The CDR3 sequence is 13 residues long.